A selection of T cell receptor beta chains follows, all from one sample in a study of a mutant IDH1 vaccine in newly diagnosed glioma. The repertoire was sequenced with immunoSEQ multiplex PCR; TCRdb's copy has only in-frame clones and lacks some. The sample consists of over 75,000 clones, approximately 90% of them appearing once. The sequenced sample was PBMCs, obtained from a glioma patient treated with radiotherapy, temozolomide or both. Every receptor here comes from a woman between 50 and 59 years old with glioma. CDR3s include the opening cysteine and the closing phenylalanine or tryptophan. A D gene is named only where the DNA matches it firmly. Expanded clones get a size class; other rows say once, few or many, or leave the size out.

cdr3_nt: TGCGCCAGCAGTGAGTCTGTGGAGGGCCCCGATGAGCAGTTCTTC; cdr3_aa: CASSESVEGPDEQFF; clone_size: .; v_call: TRBV10-2; j_call: TRBJ2-1; d_call: .
cdr3_nt: TGCGCCAGCAGCCTGGCCTTCACGGGAAGGAATGAGCAGTTCTTC; cdr3_aa: CASSLAFTGRNEQFF; clone_size: .; v_call: TRBV5-1; j_call: TRBJ2-1; d_call: .
cdr3_nt: TGTGCCAGCAGTTCCCAAGGACCACGGTACGAGCAGTACTTC; cdr3_aa: CASSSQGPRYEQYF; clone_size: .; v_call: TRBV6-5; j_call: TRBJ2-7; d_call: .
cdr3_nt: TGCGCCAGCAGCTTGGTTTCCCCGAACACTGAAGCTTTCTTT; cdr3_aa: CASSLVSPNTEAFF; clone_size: .; v_call: TRBV5-1; j_call: TRBJ1-1; d_call: .
cdr3_nt: TGTGCCAGCTCACCCGTCCCGGGACAGGGTTTGAACACTGAAGCTTTCTTT; cdr3_aa: CASSPVPGQGLNTEAFF; clone_size: .; v_call: TRBV18; j_call: TRBJ1-1; d_call: TRBD1
cdr3_nt: TGTGCCAGCAGCCACGGGTCTAACTATGGCTACACCTTC; cdr3_aa: CASSHGSNYGYTF; clone_size: .; v_call: TRBV4-2; j_call: TRBJ1-2; d_call: .
cdr3_nt: TGCGCCAGCAGCTTGGAAGGGGATTCACCCCTCCACTTT; cdr3_aa: CASSLEGDSPLHF; clone_size: once; v_call: TRBV5-1; j_call: TRBJ1-6; d_call: .
cdr3_nt: TGTGCCAGTAGTACAATAGCGGGAGCCACCTACGAGCAGTACTTC; cdr3_aa: CASSTIAGATYEQYF; clone_size: .; v_call: TRBV19; j_call: TRBJ2-7; d_call: TRBD2
cdr3_nt: TGTGCCTCCTCCTTCGAGGCGGAGAACACCGGGGAGCTGTTTTTT; cdr3_aa: CASSFEAENTGELFF; clone_size: .; v_call: TRBV30; j_call: TRBJ2-2; d_call: .
cdr3_nt: TGTGCCAGCAGCAGCGGGGACAGGGCGACACCCCTCCACTTT; cdr3_aa: CASSSGDRATPLHF; clone_size: .; v_call: TRBV28; j_call: TRBJ1-6; d_call: TRBD1
cdr3_nt: TGTGCCAGCAGTGCCCCGGGACAGGGGGCTCCAGCTAACTATGGCTACACCTTC; cdr3_aa: CASSAPGQGAPANYGYTF; clone_size: few; v_call: TRBV6-1; j_call: TRBJ1-2; d_call: TRBD1
cdr3_nt: TGTGCCAGCAGTCCAATGTCGGACAGGATCTATAATTCACCCCTCCACTTT; cdr3_aa: CASSPMSDRIYNSPLHF; clone_size: .; v_call: TRBV28; j_call: TRBJ1-6; d_call: TRBD1
cdr3_nt: TGTGCCAGCAGTTCAGGGGGCCGAGGCTACACCTTC; cdr3_aa: CASSSGGRGYTF; clone_size: .; v_call: TRBV28; j_call: TRBJ1-2; d_call: TRBD1
cdr3_nt: TGTGCCAGCAGTACCGGGACAGGGGGTTTATATGGCTACACCTTC; cdr3_aa: CASSTGTGGLYGYTF; clone_size: .; v_call: TRBV7-9; j_call: TRBJ1-2; d_call: TRBD1
cdr3_nt: TGTGCTAGTGTTTTCTCAGAGGTCACCGGGGAGCTGTTTTTT; cdr3_aa: CASVFSEVTGELFF; clone_size: .; v_call: TRBV12-5; j_call: TRBJ2-2; d_call: .
cdr3_nt: TGTGCCAGCAGCTTTGGTTTTGGGTCGAAAGAGACCCAGTACTTC; cdr3_aa: CASSFGFGSKETQYF; clone_size: .; v_call: TRBV7-8; j_call: TRBJ2-5; d_call: .
cdr3_nt: TGCAGCGTTGAAGTCGACAACGAGCAGTACTTC; cdr3_aa: CSVEVDNEQYF; clone_size: .; v_call: TRBV29-1; j_call: TRBJ2-7; d_call: .
cdr3_nt: TGCGCCAGCGCAAATGGGGGGGTCCTTAACTATGGCTACACCTTC; cdr3_aa: CASANGGVLNYGYTF; clone_size: .; v_call: TRBV5-1; j_call: TRBJ1-2; d_call: .
cdr3_nt: TGTGCCAGCAGCGTAGCGGGGGCGTACACAGATACGCAGTATTTT; cdr3_aa: CASSVAGAYTDTQYF; clone_size: once; v_call: TRBV9; j_call: TRBJ2-3; d_call: .
cdr3_nt: TGTGCCAGCAGTATGACGACTAGAGTGAAGTACAATGAGCAGTTCTTC; cdr3_aa: CASSMTTRVKYNEQFF; clone_size: .; v_call: TRBV27; j_call: TRBJ2-1; d_call: .
cdr3_nt: TGTGCCAGCACCCAGGGTTACTCTGGAAACACCATATATTTT; cdr3_aa: CASTQGYSGNTIYF; clone_size: once; v_call: TRBV2; j_call: TRBJ1-3; d_call: .
cdr3_nt: TGTGCCAGCAGTTTATCTTCCGGAGCCGGGGAGCTGTTTTTT; cdr3_aa: CASSLSSGAGELFF; clone_size: .; v_call: TRBV27; j_call: TRBJ2-2; d_call: .
cdr3_nt: TGTGCCAGCAGCTTAGGGCCCAGCGGGCGCACAGATACGCAGTATTTT; cdr3_aa: CASSLGPSGRTDTQYF; clone_size: .; v_call: TRBV11-2; j_call: TRBJ2-3; d_call: .
cdr3_nt: TGTGCCACCAGCAGAGATGGAATAGGGACCTGGGGGGACTTGAACACTGAAGCTTTCTTT; cdr3_aa: CATSRDGIGTWGDLNTEAFF; clone_size: .; v_call: TRBV15; j_call: TRBJ1-1; d_call: .
cdr3_nt: TGTGCCAGCTCCGCAAGCTCTGGAAACACCATATATTTT; cdr3_aa: CASSASSGNTIYF; clone_size: .; v_call: TRBV2; j_call: TRBJ1-3; d_call: .
cdr3_nt: TGTGCCTGGAGTCAGGGGGCTAATGAAAAACTGTTTTTT; cdr3_aa: CAWSQGANEKLFF; clone_size: .; v_call: TRBV30; j_call: TRBJ1-4; d_call: TRBD1
cdr3_nt: TGCGCCAGCAGCCACGGGACCGGCACCCACGTCCTGACTTTC; cdr3_aa: CASSHGTGTHVLTF; clone_size: .; v_call: TRBV4-1; j_call: TRBJ2-6; d_call: .
cdr3_nt: TGTGCCAGCAGCTTAGGAAGCGGCCGGGTAAGGGAAACTGAAGCTTTCTTT; cdr3_aa: CASSLGSGRVRETEAFF; clone_size: .; v_call: TRBV7-9; j_call: TRBJ1-1; d_call: .
cdr3_nt: TGTGCCAGCAGCCGGGACATGGGAGGCCTACTGTTTTTT; cdr3_aa: CASSRDMGGLLFF; clone_size: .; v_call: TRBV6-4; j_call: TRBJ1-4; d_call: .
cdr3_nt: TGTGCCAGCAGCTTAGGGCAGAACTACGAGCAGTACTTC; cdr3_aa: CASSLGQNYEQYF; clone_size: .; v_call: TRBV11-2; j_call: TRBJ2-7; d_call: .
cdr3_nt: TGTGCCAGCAGCCAACCGGCGGGCAACCCCACAGATACGCAGTATTTT; cdr3_aa: CASSQPAGNPTDTQYF; clone_size: .; v_call: TRBV7-2; j_call: TRBJ2-3; d_call: .
cdr3_nt: TGTGCCAGCAGTTTCGCGCCAGCTAGCACAGATACGCAGTATTTT; cdr3_aa: CASSFAPASTDTQYF; clone_size: .; v_call: TRBV27; j_call: TRBJ2-3; d_call: .
cdr3_nt: TGTGCCAGCAGTTCCGGGGGAACCTATGGCTACACCTTC; cdr3_aa: CASSSGGTYGYTF; clone_size: .; v_call: TRBV27; j_call: TRBJ1-2; d_call: .
cdr3_nt: TGTGCTAGTGGTTTCGGTCTGGGAACTAGCGGGAGCCTGGGCCAAGAGACCCAGTACTTC; cdr3_aa: CASGFGLGTSGSLGQETQYF; clone_size: .; v_call: TRBV12-5; j_call: TRBJ2-5; d_call: TRBD2
cdr3_nt: TGCGCCAGCAGCATGGGACCGACAGATTACAATGAGCAGTTCTTC; cdr3_aa: CASSMGPTDYNEQFF; clone_size: once; v_call: TRBV5-1; j_call: TRBJ2-1; d_call: .
cdr3_nt: TGTGCCAGCAGCCTCTATCATAATTCACCCCTCCACTTT; cdr3_aa: CASSLYHNSPLHF; clone_size: once; v_call: TRBV5-6; j_call: TRBJ1-6; d_call: .
cdr3_nt: TGTGCCAGCCTAGGACAGACCAAATCCCCAACTGGAAACACCATATATTTT; cdr3_aa: CASLGQTKSPTGNTIYF; clone_size: few; v_call: TRBV2; j_call: TRBJ1-3; d_call: .
cdr3_nt: TGTGCCAGCAGCCCTGGGGAGACCCAGTACTTC; cdr3_aa: CASSPGETQYF; clone_size: .; v_call: TRBV6-5; j_call: TRBJ2-5; d_call: .
cdr3_nt: TGTGCCAGCAGCATCGGACAGGGCGTGTATGGCTACACCTTC; cdr3_aa: CASSIGQGVYGYTF; clone_size: few; v_call: TRBV7-9; j_call: TRBJ1-2; d_call: TRBD1
cdr3_nt: TGTGCCAGCAGCTTAGAGACGGGAGCCTACAATGAGCAGTTCTTC; cdr3_aa: CASSLETGAYNEQFF; clone_size: .; v_call: TRBV7-6; j_call: TRBJ2-1; d_call: .
cdr3_nt: TGTGCCAGCAGTCAAGTGGGGGCAACTAATGAAAAACTGTTTTTT; cdr3_aa: CASSQVGATNEKLFF; clone_size: .; v_call: TRBV6-5; j_call: TRBJ1-4; d_call: .
cdr3_nt: TGTGCCAGCAGCCCAGGCTACGAGCAGTACTTC; cdr3_aa: CASSPGYEQYF; clone_size: .; v_call: TRBV7-2; j_call: TRBJ2-7; d_call: .
cdr3_nt: TGTGCCAGCAGTCTCGGCCCCGGACAGGGCACCTACGAGCAGTACTTC; cdr3_aa: CASSLGPGQGTYEQYF; clone_size: .; v_call: TRBV28; j_call: TRBJ2-7; d_call: TRBD1
cdr3_nt: TGTGCCAGCAGCGACAGGGGCGTGGATGGCTACACCTTC; cdr3_aa: CASSDRGVDGYTF; clone_size: .; v_call: TRBV27; j_call: TRBJ1-2; d_call: TRBD1
cdr3_nt: TGTGCCAGCAGCTCGGGACAGGGTAGGAGTGAGCAGTTCTTC; cdr3_aa: CASSSGQGRSEQFF; clone_size: .; v_call: TRBV11-3; j_call: TRBJ2-1; d_call: TRBD1
cdr3_nt: TGTGCCTGGAGTTTTCAGCGGGCGAGCTCCTACGAGCAGTACTTC; cdr3_aa: CAWSFQRASSYEQYF; clone_size: .; v_call: TRBV30; j_call: TRBJ2-7; d_call: .
cdr3_nt: TGCGCCAGCAGCTTGGCGGGACAGGCCAATCAGCCCCAGCATTTT; cdr3_aa: CASSLAGQANQPQHF; clone_size: .; v_call: TRBV5-1; j_call: TRBJ1-5; d_call: TRBD1
cdr3_nt: TGTGCCAGCAGCTTAGGACTAGCCCTAGAGACCCAGTACTTC; cdr3_aa: CASSLGLALETQYF; clone_size: once; v_call: TRBV11-2; j_call: TRBJ2-5; d_call: TRBD2
cdr3_nt: TGCGCCAGCAGCTTGGTGCAGGGGGGTACAGATACGCAGTATTTT; cdr3_aa: CASSLVQGGTDTQYF; clone_size: .; v_call: TRBV5-1; j_call: TRBJ2-3; d_call: .
cdr3_nt: TGCGCCAGCAGCTTGGACAGGGGCACAGATACGCAGTATTTT; cdr3_aa: CASSLDRGTDTQYF; clone_size: .; v_call: TRBV5-1; j_call: TRBJ2-3; d_call: .
cdr3_nt: TGTGCCAGCATCTTGACTAGCGGGAGGGCAGATACGCAGTATTTT; cdr3_aa: CASILTSGRADTQYF; clone_size: .; v_call: TRBV7-9; j_call: TRBJ2-3; d_call: TRBD2
cdr3_nt: TGTGCCAGCAGCTTAGTAACCACAGATACGCAGTATTTT; cdr3_aa: CASSLVTTDTQYF; clone_size: .; v_call: TRBV7-8; j_call: TRBJ2-3; d_call: .
cdr3_nt: TGTGCCAGTAGTACCAGGGACAGTCGCAATCAGCCCCAGCATTTT; cdr3_aa: CASSTRDSRNQPQHF; clone_size: .; v_call: TRBV19; j_call: TRBJ1-5; d_call: TRBD1